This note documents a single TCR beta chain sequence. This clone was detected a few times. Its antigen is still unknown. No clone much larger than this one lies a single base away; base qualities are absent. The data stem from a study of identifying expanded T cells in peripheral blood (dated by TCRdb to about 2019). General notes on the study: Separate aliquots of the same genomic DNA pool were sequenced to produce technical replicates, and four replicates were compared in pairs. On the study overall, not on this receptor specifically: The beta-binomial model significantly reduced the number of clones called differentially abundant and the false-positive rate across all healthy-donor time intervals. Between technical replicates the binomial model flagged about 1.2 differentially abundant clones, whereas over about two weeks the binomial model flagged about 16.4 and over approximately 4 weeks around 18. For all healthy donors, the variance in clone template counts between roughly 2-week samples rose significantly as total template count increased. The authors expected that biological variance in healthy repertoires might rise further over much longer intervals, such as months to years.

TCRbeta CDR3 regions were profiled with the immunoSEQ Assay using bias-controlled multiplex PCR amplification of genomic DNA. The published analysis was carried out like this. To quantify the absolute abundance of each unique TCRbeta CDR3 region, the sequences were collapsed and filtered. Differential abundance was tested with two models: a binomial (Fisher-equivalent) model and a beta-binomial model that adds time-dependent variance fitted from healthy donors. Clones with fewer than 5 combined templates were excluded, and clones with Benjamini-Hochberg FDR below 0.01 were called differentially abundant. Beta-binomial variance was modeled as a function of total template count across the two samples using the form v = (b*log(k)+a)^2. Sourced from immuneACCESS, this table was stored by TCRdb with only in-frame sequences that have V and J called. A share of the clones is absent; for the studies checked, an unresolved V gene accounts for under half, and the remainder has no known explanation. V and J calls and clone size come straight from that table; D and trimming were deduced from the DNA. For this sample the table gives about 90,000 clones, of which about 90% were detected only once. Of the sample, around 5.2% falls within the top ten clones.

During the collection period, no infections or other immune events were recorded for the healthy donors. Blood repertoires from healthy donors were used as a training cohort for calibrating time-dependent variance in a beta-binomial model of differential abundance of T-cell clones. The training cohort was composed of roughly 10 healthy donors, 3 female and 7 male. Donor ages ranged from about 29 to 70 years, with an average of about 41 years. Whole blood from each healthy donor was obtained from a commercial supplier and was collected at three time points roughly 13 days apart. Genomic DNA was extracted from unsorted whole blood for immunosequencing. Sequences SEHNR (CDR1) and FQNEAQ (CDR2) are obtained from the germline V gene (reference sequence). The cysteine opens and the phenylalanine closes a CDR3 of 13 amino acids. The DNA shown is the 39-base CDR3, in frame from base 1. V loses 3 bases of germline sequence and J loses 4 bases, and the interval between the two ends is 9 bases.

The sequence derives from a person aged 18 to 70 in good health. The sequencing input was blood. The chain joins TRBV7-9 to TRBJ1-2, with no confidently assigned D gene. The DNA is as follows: TGTGCCAGCAGCTTCGAAGGACCCTATGGCTACACCTTC. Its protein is CASSFEGPYGYTF.